This T cell receptor beta chain was captured by sequencing in a study of vaccination and CD4 T cells after COVID-19. As for the study in general: Following dose two, a median about 72 days (range 14 to 241) passed before post-vaccine samples were taken. Whole-study findings and limits: In convalescent patients, a median roughly 90% of post-vaccine SARS-CoV-2-reactive clones appeared only after vaccination.

Germline lookup yields CDR1 MNHNS and CDR2 SASEGT. The V gene lost 6 bases and the J gene lost 2 bases, with 10 bases spanning the gap. The CDR3 has 13 amino acids. Treatment denoted: 10-day PBMC culture with coronavirus spike peptide pools or control peptides (ViraFEST assay). CD4+ T-cell collection from the unexposed donor predated the COVID-19 pandemic (2011-2018). Once obtained from cultured CD4+ T cells, the DNA was sequenced using the Oncomine TCR Beta short-read assay. From CD4+ T cells that had been cultured, genomic DNA was extracted. TCRdb re-derived calls from the PCR reads in MiXCR, one entry per CDR3 protein. Among several thousand distinct CDR3 sequences, 36% were seen once, and the ten largest hold approximately 20%. This clonotype was seen more than once but under ten times. Its specificity is not known.

This sequence originates from a human donor in good health. V and J are TRBV6-1 and TRBJ1-2, with D perhaps TRBD1 (5 bases). The sample consisted of CD4+ T cells from blood, cultured in vitro. The CDR3 coding sequence is TGTGCCAGCAGACGACAGAGAAACTATGGCTACACCTTC. It encodes CASRRQRNYGYTF.